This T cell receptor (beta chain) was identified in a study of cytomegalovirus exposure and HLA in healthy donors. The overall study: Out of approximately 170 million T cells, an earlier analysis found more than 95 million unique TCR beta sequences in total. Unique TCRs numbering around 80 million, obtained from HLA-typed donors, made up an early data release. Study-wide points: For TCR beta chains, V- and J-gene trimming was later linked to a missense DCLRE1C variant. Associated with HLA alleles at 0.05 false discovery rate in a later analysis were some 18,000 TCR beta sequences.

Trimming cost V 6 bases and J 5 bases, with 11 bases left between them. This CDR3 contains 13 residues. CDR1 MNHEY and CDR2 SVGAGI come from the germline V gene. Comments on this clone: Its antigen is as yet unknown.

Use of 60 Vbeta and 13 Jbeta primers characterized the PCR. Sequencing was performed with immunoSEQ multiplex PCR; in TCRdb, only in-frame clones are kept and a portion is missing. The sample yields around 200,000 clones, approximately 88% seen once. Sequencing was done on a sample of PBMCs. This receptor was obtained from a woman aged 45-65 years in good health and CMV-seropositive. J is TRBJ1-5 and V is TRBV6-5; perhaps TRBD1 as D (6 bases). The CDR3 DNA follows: TGTGCCAGCAGAAAACAGGGACATCAGCCCCAGCATTTT. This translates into CASRKQGHQPQHF.